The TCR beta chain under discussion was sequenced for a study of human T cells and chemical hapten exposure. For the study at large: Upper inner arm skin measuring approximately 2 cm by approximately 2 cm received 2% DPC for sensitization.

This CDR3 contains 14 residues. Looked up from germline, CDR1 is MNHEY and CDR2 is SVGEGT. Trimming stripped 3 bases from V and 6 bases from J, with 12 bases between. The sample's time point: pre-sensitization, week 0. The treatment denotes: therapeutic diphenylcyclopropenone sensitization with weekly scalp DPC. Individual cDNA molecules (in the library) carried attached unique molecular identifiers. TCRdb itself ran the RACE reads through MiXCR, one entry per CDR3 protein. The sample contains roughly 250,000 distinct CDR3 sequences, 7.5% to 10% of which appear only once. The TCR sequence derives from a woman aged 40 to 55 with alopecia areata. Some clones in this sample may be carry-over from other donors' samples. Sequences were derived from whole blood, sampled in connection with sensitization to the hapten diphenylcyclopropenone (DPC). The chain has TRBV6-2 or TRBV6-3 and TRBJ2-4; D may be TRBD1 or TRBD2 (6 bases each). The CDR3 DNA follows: TGTGCCAGCAGTTATGGAAAGGGGGGAAACATTCAGTACTTC. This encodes CASSYGKGGNIQYF.